This paragraph reports one T cell receptor beta chain. Its antigen is as yet unknown. Naive CD8 populations comprised CD45RO-negative cells positively selected for CCR7, excluding terminally differentiated effector memory CD45RA+ cells. Donors had no recently reported acute infections or vaccinations and were HIV-negative. This sample stems from a study of shared clonotypes between healthy human individuals. Assay used: immunoSEQ multiplex PCR; TCRdb lists only in-frame clones, some missing. The table lists 2 million to 2.5 million clones, about 92% of them singletons. Study-level points and caveats: What naive subsets generally showed was a larger estimated richness than memory subsets showed. Clonotypes which were not shared had lower generation probabilities than clonotypes that all four donors shared.

Trimming took 7 bases from V and 4 from J, leaving 7 bases between them. Germline CDR1 is MDHEN and CDR2 is SYDVKM. The CDR3 totals 11 residues. The receptor was derived from a man younger than 30 in good health. Some clones in this sample may be carry-over from other donors' samples. Sequenced input: naive CD8+ T cells from PBMCs. The rearrangement uses TRBV28 and TRBJ1-1; a possible D gene is TRBD1 (5 bases). DNA of the CDR3: TGTGCCAGCAAAAGGGGCACTGAAGCTTTCTTT. Its protein is CASKRGTEAFF.